This TCR beta chain originates from a study of T cells in Graves' hyperthyroidism and ophthalmopathy (dated by TCRdb to between 2019 and 2020). For context, the study as a whole: To identify TCR V-J signatures that set the groups apart, the researchers used a discovery cohort of 100 patients, made up of fewer than 50 with Graves' ophthalmopathy and 57 with stable Graves' hyperthyroidism. An independent validation cohort of under 20 hyperthyroidism patients and about 15 patients who later progressed to ophthalmopathy tested prospective prediction of ophthalmopathy. The 100 discovery patients were randomly split 7:3 into training and test sets. Thyroid tissue and blood T-cell repertoires from roughly six Graves' hyperthyroidism patients were also compared in the study. After blood sampling, hyperthyroidism patients were treated with methimazole at a starting dose of 30 mg daily, and ophthalmopathy patients were treated with high-dose intravenous methylprednisolone. According to the paper, TCR Vbeta CDR3 sequencing was carried out on roughly 130 peripheral blood samples, which came from around 43 ophthalmopathy, 80 or so hyperthyroidism and approximately 17 progressor patients. Summary of the overall study and its limitations: Ophthalmopathy was separated from stable hyperthyroidism by a 13 V-J signature model, with about 88% sensitivity and about 81% specificity obtained in cross-validation and 80%/75% obtained in testing. Most expanded thyroid clonotypes (frequency above 0.001) were also detected in blood, a finding suggesting that blood repertoires may reflect thyroid immune responses. In validation, the model predicted progression to ophthalmopathy a median of about 6.8 months before onset, with approximately 71% sensitivity and roughly 72% specificity. Sample size was not statistically predetermined, and blinding of investigators to group allocation was not performed.

TCR beta CDR3 regions were amplified from RNA transcripts. The first round of RT-PCR for the TCR CDR3 was performed with the HTBI primer set and the Qiagen OneStep RT-PCR kit. The libraries were constructed in a second round of multiplex PCR and then size-selected and purified. The libraries were sequenced on an Illumina HiSeq2000 using paired-end 100 bp reads. The published analysis was carried out like this. SOAPnuke was used to process the raw data, throwing out any read that contained adapters or uncalled bases, had a mean Phred below 15, or lacked an exact constant-primer or identifier match. High-quality paired reads were merged using COPE v1.2.5, and each unique nucleotide sequence was defined as a clonotype. MiTCR v1.1 was used to align clonotypes to the IMGT TRBV, TRBD and TRBJ reference segments. Only V-J combinations with frequency above 0.0001, covering 99.2% of repertoires, were analysed. A TCS score was defined as the ratio between F50 (clonal expansion) and ExV (chaos), using BLOSUM62-based TCRdist between CDR3 peptides within each V-J. Welch's t-statistics and random forest reduced 500 to 550 V-J features to about 13, which were used in a naive Bayes classifier (R e1071). The Morisita-Horn index was used to measure how similar the thyroid and blood repertoires were. TCRdb reprocessing: public reads trimmed at Q25 with fastp, clones called with MiXCR, in-frame beta chains kept. Merged by CDR3 protein, the rows form single entries marked with the most common genes and DNA. TCRdb's processing, not the authors', yielded these V and J calls. The sample yields about 640,000 distinct CDR3 sequences; about 45% were counted once. The ten top clones hold roughly 7.2% of the sample.

Any patient with an uncontrolled infection, another autoimmune disease, pregnancy or lactation was excluded. Diagnoses were based on clinical symptoms, serum thyroxine and TRAb, thyroid ultrasound and orbital computed tomography. Total RNA was extracted using Trizol reagent, and RNA quality was assessed on an Agilent 2100 Bioanalyzer. A remark on this clonotype: Its antigen is not yet known. Per-nucleotide qualities are absent, and no much larger clonotype sits a single base away.

The junction carries 13 bases between V and J, which are trimmed by 5 bases and 5 bases respectively. Taken from cysteine to phenylalanine, the CDR3 has 15 residues. Left in the record is the CDR3 DNA by itself, 45 bases read in frame from the first base. CDR1 LNHNV and CDR2 YYDKDF are derived from the germline V gene (reference sequence). Sample: peripheral blood or thyroid tissue (not recorded which). The chain is assembled from TRBV15 and TRBJ1-6; the D gene is perhaps TRBD1, from 5 matching bases. This sequence originates from an adult man with Graves' disease, either hyperthyroidism or ophthalmopathy (not recorded which). The nucleotides read TGTGCCACCAGCCCAGGGACGGGGGATAATTCACCCCTCCACTTT. This is translated as CATSPGTGDNSPLHF.